This T cell receptor beta chain was identified in a study of OX40 agonist ivuxolimab in advanced cancers. Study details: Age averaged about 62 years (range roughly 20 to 90), and just over 80% were male. One hepatocellular carcinoma and a couple of cutaneous melanoma patients partially responded.

Data came from immunoSEQ multiplex PCR; TCRdb stores just in-frame clones and leaves some out. Of 46,000 or so clones in the sample, 89% are singletons; the top ten hold 10% to 15%. V lost 1 base, J lost 3 bases, and 6 bases stayed unmatched. This CDR3 region has 15 residues. CDR1 and CDR2 (germline): SGHVS, FNYEAQ. Study conclusions and caveats: At 0.1 to 3.0 mg/kg, CD4+ and CD8+ blood T cells expanded clonally by week 6. Fewer expanded clones were found on average in CD4+ than in CD8+ T cells.

For this clone: Antigen specificity is unknown.

The sequence came from an adult with an advanced solid tumor such as melanoma, head and neck, liver or kidney cancer. The sequencing used CD4+ or CD8+ T cells sorted from blood, collected in a trial of the OX40 agonist ivuxolimab. This sequence joins TRBV7-6 and TRBJ2-7; 7 positions agree with TRBD1. CDR3 DNA sequence: TGTGCCAGCAGCTTAGGACAGGGTGCCCTCTACGAGCAGTACTTC. Encoded protein: CASSLGQGALYEQYF.